This T cell receptor beta chain was obtained from a study of blood T cell repertoires in COVID-19. Study details: Acute-phase and convalescent COVID-19 samples originated in the United States, Italy and Spain. Nucleic acid was either cDNA or gDNA, and it came from T cells, B-cell-depleted T cells, or PBMCs.

This CDR3 is built from 14 residues. Trimming took 2 bases from V and 0 from J, leaving 5 bases between them. Germline V gene lookup returns CDR1 LNHDA and CDR2 SQIVND (reference sequence). Under the authors' procedure: Reference gene primer amplification yielded estimated nucleated cell counts. The repertoire was sequenced with immunoSEQ multiplex PCR; TCRdb's copy has only in-frame clones and lacks some. V and J calls and clone size come straight from that table; D and trimming were deduced from the DNA. The sample contains 90,000 to 120,000 clones, over 80% of which appear only once. This chain joins TRBV19 and TRBJ1-5; D is uncertain. What was sequenced was peripheral blood. This TCR was recovered from a woman in her 30s with acute or convalescent COVID-19. The chain's CDR3 is CASSIQYSNQPQHF. As DNA, the CDR3 is TGTGCCAGTAGTATACAGTATAGCAATCAGCCCCAGCATTTT.